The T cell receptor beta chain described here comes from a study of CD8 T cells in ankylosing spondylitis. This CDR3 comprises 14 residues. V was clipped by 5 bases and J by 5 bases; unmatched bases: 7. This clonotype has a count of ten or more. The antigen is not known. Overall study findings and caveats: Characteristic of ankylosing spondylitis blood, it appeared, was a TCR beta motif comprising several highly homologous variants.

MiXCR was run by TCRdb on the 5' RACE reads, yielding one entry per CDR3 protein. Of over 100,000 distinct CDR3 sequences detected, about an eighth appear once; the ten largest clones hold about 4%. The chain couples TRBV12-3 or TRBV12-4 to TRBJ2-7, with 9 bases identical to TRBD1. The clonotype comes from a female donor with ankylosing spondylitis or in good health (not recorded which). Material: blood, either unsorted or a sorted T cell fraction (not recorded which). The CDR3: CASSPGTGRHEQYF. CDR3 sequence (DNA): TGTGCCAGCAGTCCCGGGACAGGGCGACACGAGCAGTACTTC.